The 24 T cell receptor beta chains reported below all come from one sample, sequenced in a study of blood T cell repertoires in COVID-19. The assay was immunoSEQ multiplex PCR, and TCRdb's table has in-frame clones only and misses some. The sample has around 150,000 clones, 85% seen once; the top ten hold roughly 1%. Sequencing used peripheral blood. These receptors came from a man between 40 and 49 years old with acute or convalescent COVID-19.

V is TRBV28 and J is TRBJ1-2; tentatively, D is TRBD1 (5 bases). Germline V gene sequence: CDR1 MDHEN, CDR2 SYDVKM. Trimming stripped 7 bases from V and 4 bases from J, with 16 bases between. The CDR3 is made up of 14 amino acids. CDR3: CASTSPGEGYGYTF. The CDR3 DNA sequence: TGTGCCAGCACCTCCCCGGGGGAGGGCTATGGCTACACCTTC.

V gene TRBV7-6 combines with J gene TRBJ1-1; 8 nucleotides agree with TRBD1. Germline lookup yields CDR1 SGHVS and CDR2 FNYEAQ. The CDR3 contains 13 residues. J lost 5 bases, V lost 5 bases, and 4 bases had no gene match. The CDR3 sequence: CASSQDRVTEAFF. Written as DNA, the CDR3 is TGTGCCAGCAGCCAGGACAGGGTAACTGAAGCTTTCTTT.

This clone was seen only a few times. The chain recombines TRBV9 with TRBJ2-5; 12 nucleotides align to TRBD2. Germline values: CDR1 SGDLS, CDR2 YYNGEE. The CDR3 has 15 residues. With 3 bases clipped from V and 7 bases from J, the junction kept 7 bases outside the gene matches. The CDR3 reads CASSETSGGPGTQYF. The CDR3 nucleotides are TGTGCCAGCAGCGAGACTAGCGGGGGCCCGGGGACCCAGTACTTC.

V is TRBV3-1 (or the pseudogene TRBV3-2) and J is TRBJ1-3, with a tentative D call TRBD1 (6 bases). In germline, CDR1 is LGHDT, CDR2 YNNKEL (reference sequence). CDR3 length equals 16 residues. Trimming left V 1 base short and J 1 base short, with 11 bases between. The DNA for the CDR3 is TGTGCCAGCAGCCAAGGGATGCAGGGGTCTGGAAACACCATATATTTT. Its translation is CASSQGMQGSGNTIYF.

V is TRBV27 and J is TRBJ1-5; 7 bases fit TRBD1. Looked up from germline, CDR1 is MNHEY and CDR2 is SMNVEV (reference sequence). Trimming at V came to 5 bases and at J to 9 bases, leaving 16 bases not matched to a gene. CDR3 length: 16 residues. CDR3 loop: CASSTSGTALRSPQHF. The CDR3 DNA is TGTGCCAGCAGTACCTCCGGGACAGCCCTACGATCGCCCCAGCATTTT.

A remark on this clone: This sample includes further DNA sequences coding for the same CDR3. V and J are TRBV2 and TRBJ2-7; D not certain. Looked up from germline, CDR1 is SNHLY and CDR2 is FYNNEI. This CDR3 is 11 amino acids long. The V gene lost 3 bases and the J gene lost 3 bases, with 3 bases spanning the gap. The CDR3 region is CASSDSYEQYF. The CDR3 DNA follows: TGTGCCAGCAGTGACAGCTACGAGCAGTACTTC.

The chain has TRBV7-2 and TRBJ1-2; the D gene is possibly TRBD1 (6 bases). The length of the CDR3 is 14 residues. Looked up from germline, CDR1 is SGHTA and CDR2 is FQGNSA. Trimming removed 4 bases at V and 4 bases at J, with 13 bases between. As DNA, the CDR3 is TGTGCCAGCAGCTGGGACACTGAGGGCTATGGCTACACCTTC. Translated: CASSWDTEGYGYTF.

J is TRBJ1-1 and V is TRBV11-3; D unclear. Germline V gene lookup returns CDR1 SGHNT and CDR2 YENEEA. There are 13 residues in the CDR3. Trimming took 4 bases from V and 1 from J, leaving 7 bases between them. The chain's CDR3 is CASSSYRNTEAFF. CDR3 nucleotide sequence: TGTGCCAGCAGCTCGTACAGGAACACTGAAGCTTTCTTT.

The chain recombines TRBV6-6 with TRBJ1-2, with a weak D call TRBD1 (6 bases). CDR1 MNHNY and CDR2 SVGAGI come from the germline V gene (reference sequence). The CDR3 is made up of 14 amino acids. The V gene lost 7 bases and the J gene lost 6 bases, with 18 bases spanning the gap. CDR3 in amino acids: CASNLITGTHGYTF. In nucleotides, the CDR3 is TGTGCCAGCAACCTGATTACCGGGACACATGGCTACACCTTC.

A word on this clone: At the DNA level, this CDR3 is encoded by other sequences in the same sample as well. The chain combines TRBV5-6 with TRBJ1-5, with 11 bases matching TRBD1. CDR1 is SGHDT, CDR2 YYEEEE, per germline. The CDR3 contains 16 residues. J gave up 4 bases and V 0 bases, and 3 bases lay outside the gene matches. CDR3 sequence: CASSLGGTGGNQPQHF. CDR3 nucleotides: TGTGCCAGCAGCTTGGGAGGGACAGGGGGGAATCAGCCCCAGCATTTT.

The CDR3 spells CASSPDSPEAFF. The DNA for the CDR3 is TGTGCCAGCAGCCCGGACAGCCCTGAAGCTTTCTTT. The chain joins TRBV14 to TRBJ1-1, with TRBD1 as a possible D gene (6 bases). CDR1 is SGHDN and CDR2 is FVKESK in the germline V gene. V was cut by 4 bases and J by 6 bases, with 9 bases left in between. This CDR3 is built from 12 residues.

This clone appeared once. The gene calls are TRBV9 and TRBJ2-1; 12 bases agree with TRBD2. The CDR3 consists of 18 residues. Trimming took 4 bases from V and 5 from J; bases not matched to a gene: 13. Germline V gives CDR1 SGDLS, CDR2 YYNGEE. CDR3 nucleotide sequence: TGTGCCAGCAGCCCCACGTCCGGGCTAGCGGGGGGGAACAATGAGCAGTTCTTC. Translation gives CASSPTSGLAGGNNEQFF.

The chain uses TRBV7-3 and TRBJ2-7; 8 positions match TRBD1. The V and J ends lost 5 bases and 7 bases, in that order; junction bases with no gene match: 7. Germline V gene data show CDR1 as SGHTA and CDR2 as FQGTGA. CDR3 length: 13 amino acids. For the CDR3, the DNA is TGTGCCAGCAGCCGGACAGGGTTGGAAGAGCAGTACTTC. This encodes CASSRTGLEEQYF.

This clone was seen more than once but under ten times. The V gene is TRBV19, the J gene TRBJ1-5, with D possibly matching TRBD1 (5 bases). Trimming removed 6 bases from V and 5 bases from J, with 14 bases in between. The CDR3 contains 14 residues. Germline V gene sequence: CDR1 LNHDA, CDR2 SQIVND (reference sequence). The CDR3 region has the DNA TGTGCCAGTAGGCAGGGAGGGACGTATCAGCCCCAGCATTTT. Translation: CASRQGGTYQPQHF.

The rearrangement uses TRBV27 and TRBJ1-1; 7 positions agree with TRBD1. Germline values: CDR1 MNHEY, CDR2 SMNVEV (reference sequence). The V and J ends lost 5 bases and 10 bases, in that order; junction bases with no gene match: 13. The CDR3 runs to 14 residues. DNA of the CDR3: TGTGCCAGCAGTCGCACGACAGGGCCCGTGGGAGCTTTCTTT. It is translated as CASSRTTGPVGAFF.

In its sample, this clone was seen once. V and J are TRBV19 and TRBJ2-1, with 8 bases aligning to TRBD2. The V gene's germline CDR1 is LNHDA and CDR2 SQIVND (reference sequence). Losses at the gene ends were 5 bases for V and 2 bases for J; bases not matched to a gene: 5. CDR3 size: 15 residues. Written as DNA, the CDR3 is TGTGCCAGTAGTCTGACTAGCGCTGCCTACAATGAGCAGTTCTTC. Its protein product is CASSLTSAAYNEQFF.

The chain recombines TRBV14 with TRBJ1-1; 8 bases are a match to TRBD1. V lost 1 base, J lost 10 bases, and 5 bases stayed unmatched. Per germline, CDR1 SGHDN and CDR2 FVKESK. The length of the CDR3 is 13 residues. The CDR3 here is CASSQVPGQAAFF. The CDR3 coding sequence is TGTGCCAGCAGCCAAGTTCCGGGACAGGCAGCTTTCTTT.

DNA of the CDR3: TGTGCCAGCAGCCCCCGGAGGACTAATGAAAAACTGTTTTTT. Translation gives CASSPRRTNEKLFF. The rearrangement links TRBV7-2 to TRBJ1-4; the D is unclear. V was trimmed by 5 bases and J by 2 bases, leaving 9 bases between them. The CDR3 length is 14 residues. In germline, CDR1 is SGHTA, CDR2 FQGNSA.

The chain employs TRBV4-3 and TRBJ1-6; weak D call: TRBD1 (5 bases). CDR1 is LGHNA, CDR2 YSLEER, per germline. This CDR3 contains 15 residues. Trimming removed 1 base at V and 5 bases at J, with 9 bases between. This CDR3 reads CASSQGGENNSPLHF. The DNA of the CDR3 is TGCGCCAGCAGCCAAGGGGGGGAGAATAATTCACCCCTCCACTTT.

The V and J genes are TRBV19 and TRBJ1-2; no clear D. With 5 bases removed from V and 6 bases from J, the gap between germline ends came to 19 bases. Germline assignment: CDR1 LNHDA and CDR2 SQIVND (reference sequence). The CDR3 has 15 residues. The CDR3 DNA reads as TGTGCCAGTAGTTCCCCCCTCTACGGCCGGGATGGCTACACCTTC. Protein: CASSSPLYGRDGYTF.

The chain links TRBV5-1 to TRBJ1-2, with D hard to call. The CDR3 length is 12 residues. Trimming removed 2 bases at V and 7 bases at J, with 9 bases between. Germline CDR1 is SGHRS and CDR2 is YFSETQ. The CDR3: CASSLDGGGYTF. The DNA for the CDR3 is TGCGCCAGCAGCTTAGACGGAGGTGGCTACACCTTC. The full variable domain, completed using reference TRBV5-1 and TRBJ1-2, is KAGVTQTPRYLIKTRGQQVTLSCSPISGHRSVSWYQQTPGQGLQFLFEYFSETQRNKGNFPGRFSGRQFSNSRSEMNVSTLELGDSALYLCASSLDGGGYTFGSGTRLTVV.

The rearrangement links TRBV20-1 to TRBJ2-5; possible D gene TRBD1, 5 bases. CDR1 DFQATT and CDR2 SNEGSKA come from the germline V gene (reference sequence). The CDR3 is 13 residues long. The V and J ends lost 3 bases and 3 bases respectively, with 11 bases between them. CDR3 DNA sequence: TGCAGTGCTAGTATACAGGACAAAGAGACCCAGTACTTC. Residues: CSASIQDKETQYF.

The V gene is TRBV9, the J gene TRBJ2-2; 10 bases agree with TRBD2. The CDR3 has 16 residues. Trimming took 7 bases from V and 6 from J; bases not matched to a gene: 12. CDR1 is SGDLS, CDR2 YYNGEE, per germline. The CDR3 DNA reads TGTGCCAGCGCGGGGCAAGCGGGGGGGATCCCCGGGGAGCTGTTTTTT. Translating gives CASAGQAGGIPGELFF.

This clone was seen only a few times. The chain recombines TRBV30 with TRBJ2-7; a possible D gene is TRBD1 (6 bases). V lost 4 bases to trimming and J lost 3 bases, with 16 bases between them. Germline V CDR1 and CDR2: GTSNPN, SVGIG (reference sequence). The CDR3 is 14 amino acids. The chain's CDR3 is CAWKAQGNFYEQYF. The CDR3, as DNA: TGTGCCTGGAAGGCGCAGGGGAATTTCTACGAGCAGTACTTC.